This TCR beta chain was sequenced during a study of response to subunit inactivated influenza vaccine. Overall study findings and caveats: Each seasonal influenza vaccination recruits few new T cells, the authors suggested.

From the RT-PCR reads, TCRdb called clonotypes with MiXCR, one entry per CDR3 protein. The sample comprises 280,000 or so distinct CDR3 sequences, about a fifth of which are singletons, and 10% to 13% rests with the top ten. The germline gives CDR1 SGHTA, CDR2 FQGNSA. The CDR3 runs 14 residues. With 5 bases removed from V and 4 bases from J, the gap between germline ends came to 14 bases. This clonotype has just a few counts. Antigen: not known. The specimen was PBMCs from blood, collected less than 22 months after vaccination. V usage is TRBV7-2 and J usage is TRBJ1-2, with D uncertain. This receptor was obtained from a man aged 50-75 years who received an inactivated influenza vaccine. CDR3 nucleotide sequence: TGTGCCAGCAGCCCCGGCGGGTTCGGCTATGGCTACACCTTC. As protein: CASSPGGFGYGYTF.